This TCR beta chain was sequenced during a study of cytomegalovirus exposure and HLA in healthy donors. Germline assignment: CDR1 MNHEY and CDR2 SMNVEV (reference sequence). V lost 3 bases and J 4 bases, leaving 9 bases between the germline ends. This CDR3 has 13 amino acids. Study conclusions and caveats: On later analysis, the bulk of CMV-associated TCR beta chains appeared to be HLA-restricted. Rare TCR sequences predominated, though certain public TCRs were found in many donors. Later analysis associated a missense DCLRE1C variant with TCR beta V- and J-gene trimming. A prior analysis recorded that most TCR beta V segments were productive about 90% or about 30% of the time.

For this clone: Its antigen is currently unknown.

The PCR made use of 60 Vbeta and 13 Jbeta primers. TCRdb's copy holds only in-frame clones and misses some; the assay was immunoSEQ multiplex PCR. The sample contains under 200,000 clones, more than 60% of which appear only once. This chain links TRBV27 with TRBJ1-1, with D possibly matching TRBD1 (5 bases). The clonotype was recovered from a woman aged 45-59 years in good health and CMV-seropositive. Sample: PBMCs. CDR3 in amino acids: CASSFSRVTEAFF. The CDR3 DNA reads TGTGCCAGCAGTTTCTCCAGGGTCACTGAAGCTTTCTTT.